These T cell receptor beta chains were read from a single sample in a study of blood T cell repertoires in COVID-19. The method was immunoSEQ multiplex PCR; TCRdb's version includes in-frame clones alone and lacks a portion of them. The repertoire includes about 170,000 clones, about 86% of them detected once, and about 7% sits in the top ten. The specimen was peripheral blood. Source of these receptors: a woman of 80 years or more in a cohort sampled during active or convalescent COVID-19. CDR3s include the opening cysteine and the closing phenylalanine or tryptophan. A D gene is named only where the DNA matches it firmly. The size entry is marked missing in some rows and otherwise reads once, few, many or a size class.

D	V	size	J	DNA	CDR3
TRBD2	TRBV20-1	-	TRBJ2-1	TGCAGTGCTAGTACGGTGAGCGGGAGGGCATGGAATGAGCAGTTCTTC	CSASTVSGRAWNEQFF
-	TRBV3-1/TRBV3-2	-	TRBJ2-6	TGTGCCAGCGAAAAGGCCAGGGGTTACGGGGCCAACGTCCTGACTTTC	CASEKARGYGANVLTF
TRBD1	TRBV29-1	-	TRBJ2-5	TGCAGCGCTGTTGACAGGGGGAGTTCAGAGACCCAGTACTTC	CSAVDRGSSETQYF
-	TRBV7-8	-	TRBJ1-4	TGTGCCAGCAGCTTAGCATTTACTAGAAAACTGTTTTTT	CASSLAFTRKLFF
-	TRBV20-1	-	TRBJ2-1	TGCAGTGCTCCACGGACGGGAGAGCAGTTCTTC	CSAPRTGEQFF
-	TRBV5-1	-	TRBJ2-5	TGCGCCAGCAGCTCGGCGGGACAGAAGAACCAAGAGACCCAGTACTTC	CASSSAGQKNQETQYF
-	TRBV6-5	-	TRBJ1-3	TGTGCCAGCCAATCAGGGTTTTCTACTGGAAACACCATATATTTT	CASQSGFSTGNTIYF
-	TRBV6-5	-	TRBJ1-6	TGTGCCAGCAGTCGCCTCGGGGGACGGGATTCACCCCTCCACTTT	CASSRLGGRDSPLHF
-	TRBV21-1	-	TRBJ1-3	TGTGCCAGCGCATTCAGGGGTTCGGCTTGCATATATTTT	CASAFRGSACIYF
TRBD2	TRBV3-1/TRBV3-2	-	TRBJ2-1	TGTGCCAGCAGCCTGCGACTAGCGCTCTCCGGGGATGAGCAGTTCTTC	CASSLRLALSGDEQFF
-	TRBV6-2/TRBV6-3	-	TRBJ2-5	TGTGCCAGCAGTTCAGGTTACCCTGGAGAGACCCAGTACTTC	CASSSGYPGETQYF
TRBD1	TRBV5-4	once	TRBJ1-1	TGTGCCAGCAGGCCGGGACAGCTGAACACTGAAGCTTTCTTT	CASRPGQLNTEAFF
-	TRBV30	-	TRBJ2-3	TGTGCCTGGAGTGTCGACATACGCACAGATACGCAGTATTTT	CAWSVDIRTDTQYF
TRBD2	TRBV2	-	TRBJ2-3	TGTGCCAGCGCAGGAACTAGCGGGAGGAAAGATACGCAGTATTTT	CASAGTSGRKDTQYF
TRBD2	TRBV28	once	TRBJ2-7	TGTGCCAGCAGTAGTAGCGGGGGTGTTCCCTACGAGCAGTACTTC	CASSSSGGVPYEQYF
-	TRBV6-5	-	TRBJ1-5	TGTGCCAGCAGGAGAGATAGCAATCAGCCCCAGCATTTT	CASRRDSNQPQHF
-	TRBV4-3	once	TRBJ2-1	TGCGCCAGCAGCCAAGACAGGGGATCTGAGCAGTTCTTC	CASSQDRGSEQFF
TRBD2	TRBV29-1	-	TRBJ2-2	TGCAGCGGGGGACTAGCGGGAGTAGGGACCGGGGAGCTGTTTTTT	CSGGLAGVGTGELFF
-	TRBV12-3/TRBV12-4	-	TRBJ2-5	TGTGCCAGCAGTTTGTTCTTGGGCGAGACCCAGTACTTC	CASSLFLGETQYF
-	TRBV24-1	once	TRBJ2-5	TGTGCCACCAGTGCATGGAACCGGGACACCCTCCAAGAGACCCAGTACTTC	CATSAWNRDTLQETQYF
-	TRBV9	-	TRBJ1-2	TGTGCCAGCAGCGTAGAACCCGGGACAACTGGCTACACCTTC	CASSVEPGTTGYTF
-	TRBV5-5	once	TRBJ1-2	TGTGCCAGCAGCTTTACAGGGAATCTGGATGGCTACACCTTC	CASSFTGNLDGYTF
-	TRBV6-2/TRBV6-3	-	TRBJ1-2	TGTGCCAGCAGTTACACCGTGTCCGGGACTAACTATGGCTACACCTTC	CASSYTVSGTNYGYTF
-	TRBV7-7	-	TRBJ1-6	TGTGCCAGCAGCTTATCTCGTATTTCACCCCTCCACTTT	CASSLSRISPLHF
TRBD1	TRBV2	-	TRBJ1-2	TGTGCCAGCAATGCGGAGGTGTACAGGGGAGGCTATGGCTACACCTTC	CASNAEVYRGGYGYTF
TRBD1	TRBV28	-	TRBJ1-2	TGTGCCAGCATCGAGGGACAGCTAAGTTATGGCTACACCTTC	CASIEGQLSYGYTF
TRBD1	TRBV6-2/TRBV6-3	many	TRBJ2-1	TGTGCCAGCAGTTACTCGACAGGGGGTAATGAGCAGTTCTTC	CASSYSTGGNEQFF
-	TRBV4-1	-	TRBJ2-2	TGCGCCAGCAGCCAAGGACTCAGAAACACCGGGGAGCTGTTTTTT	CASSQGLRNTGELFF
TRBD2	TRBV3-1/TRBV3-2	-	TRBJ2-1	TGTGCCAGCACCGGGACTAGCCGCTACAATGAGCAGTTCTTC	CASTGTSRYNEQFF
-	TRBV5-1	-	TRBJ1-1	TGCGCCAGCAAATTACAGGAGGGGATGAACACTGAAGCTTTCTTT	CASKLQEGMNTEAFF
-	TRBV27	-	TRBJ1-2	TGTGCCAGCAGTTCCAATACAGGGAACTATGGCTACACCTTC	CASSSNTGNYGYTF
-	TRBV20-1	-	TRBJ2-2	TGCAGTGCTAGTCCCTACTATGAAAGCGACGGCACCGGGGAGCTGTTTTTT	CSASPYYESDGTGELFF
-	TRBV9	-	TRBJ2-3	TGTGCCAGCAGCGTAAAGGCACCTACTAGATTTAACACAGATACGCAGTATTTT	CASSVKAPTRFNTDTQYF
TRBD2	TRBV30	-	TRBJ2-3	TGTGCCTGGAGTCGGGGTAGCGGGAGGGCGGATACGCAGTATTTT	CAWSRGSGRADTQYF
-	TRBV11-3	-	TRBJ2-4	TGTGCCAGCAGCCTAAGACAGGCTAACATTCAGTACTTC	CASSLRQANIQYF
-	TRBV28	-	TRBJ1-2	TGTGCCAGCAGGGAAAGGACTGCCGGCGGCTACACCTTC	CASRERTAGGYTF
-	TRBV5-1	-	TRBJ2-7	TGCGCCAGCAGCCCGACAGATGACTACGAGCAGTACTTC	CASSPTDDYEQYF
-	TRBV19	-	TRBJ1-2	TGTGCCAGTAGTATAGTTCCGAGTTACTATGGCTACACCTTC	CASSIVPSYYGYTF
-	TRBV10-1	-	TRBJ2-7	TGCGCCAGCAGTGAGTTGAGGCAGGGAAGCGTAAACGAGCAGTACTTC	CASSELRQGSVNEQYF
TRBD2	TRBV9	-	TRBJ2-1	TGTGCCAGCAGCGTAGGCGGGGGGGCCGGGAATGAGCAGTTCTTC	CASSVGGGAGNEQFF
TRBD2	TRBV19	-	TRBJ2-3	TGTGCCAGTAGAAAGCGGGGGCAATTCACAGATACGCAGTATTTT	CASRKRGQFTDTQYF
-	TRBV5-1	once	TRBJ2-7	TGCGCCAGCAGCAACCCACAGGCGTTCTCCTACGAGCAGTACTTC	CASSNPQAFSYEQYF
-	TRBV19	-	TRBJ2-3	TGTGCCAGTAGTATGGTGGAGGGCGGAGGTACGCAGTATTTT	CASSMVEGGGTQYF
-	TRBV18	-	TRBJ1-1	TGTGCCAGCTCACAGGGGGACACTGAAGCTTTCTTT	CASSQGDTEAFF
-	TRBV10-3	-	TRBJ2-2	TGTGCCATCAGTGAAACGTTTAGCGGAGGGAACACCGGGGAGCTGTTTTTT	CAISETFSGGNTGELFF
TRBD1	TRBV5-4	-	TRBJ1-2	TGTGCCAGCAGCTATAGTCAGGGGGGTCGGTATGGCTACACCTTC	CASSYSQGGRYGYTF
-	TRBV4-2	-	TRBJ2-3	TGTGCCAGCAGCCAAGAAGGGGTTGTAACAGATACGCAGTATTTT	CASSQEGVVTDTQYF
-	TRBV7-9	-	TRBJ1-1	TGTGCCAGCAGCTTAGCGGGGTCGGGTGGGGCTACTGAAGCTTTCTTT	CASSLAGSGGATEAFF
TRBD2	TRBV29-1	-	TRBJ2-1	TGCAGCGTTGCGGTAGCGGGGAGCTCCTACAATGAGCAGTTCTTC	CSVAVAGSSYNEQFF
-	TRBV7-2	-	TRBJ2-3	TGTGCCAGCAGCTTGACACCGGTGATTACAGATACGCAGTATTTT	CASSLTPVITDTQYF
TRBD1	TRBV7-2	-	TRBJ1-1	TGTGCCAGCAGCTTAGCGGGACAGGGTATGAACACTGAAGCTTTCTTT	CASSLAGQGMNTEAFF
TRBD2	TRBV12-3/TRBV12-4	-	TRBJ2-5	TGTGCCAGCAGCCTCGGACTAGCAGAGACCCAGTACTTC	CASSLGLAETQYF